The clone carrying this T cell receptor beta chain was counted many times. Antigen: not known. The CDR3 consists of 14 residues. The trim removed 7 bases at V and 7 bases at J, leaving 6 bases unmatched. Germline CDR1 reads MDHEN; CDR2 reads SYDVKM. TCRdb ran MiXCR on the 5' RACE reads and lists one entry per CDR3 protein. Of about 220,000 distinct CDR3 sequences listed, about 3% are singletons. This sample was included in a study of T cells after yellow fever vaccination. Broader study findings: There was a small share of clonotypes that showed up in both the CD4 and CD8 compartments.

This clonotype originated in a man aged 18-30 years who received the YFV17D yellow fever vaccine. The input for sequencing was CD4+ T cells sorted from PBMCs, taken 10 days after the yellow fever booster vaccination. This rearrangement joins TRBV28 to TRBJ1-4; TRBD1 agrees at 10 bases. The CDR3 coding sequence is TGTGCCAGCAAGGAGGGGACAGGGGTTGAAAAACTGTTTTTT. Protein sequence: CASKEGTGVEKLFF.